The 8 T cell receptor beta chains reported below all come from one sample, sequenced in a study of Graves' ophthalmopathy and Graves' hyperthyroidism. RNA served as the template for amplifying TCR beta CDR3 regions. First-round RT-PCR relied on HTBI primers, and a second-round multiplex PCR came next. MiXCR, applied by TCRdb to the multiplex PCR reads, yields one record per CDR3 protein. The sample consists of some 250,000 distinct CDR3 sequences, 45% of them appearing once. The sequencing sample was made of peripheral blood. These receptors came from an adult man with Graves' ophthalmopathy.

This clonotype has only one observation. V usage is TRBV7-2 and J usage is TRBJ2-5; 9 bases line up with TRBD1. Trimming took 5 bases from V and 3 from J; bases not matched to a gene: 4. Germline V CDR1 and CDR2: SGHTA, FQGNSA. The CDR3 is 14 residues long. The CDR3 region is CASSQWTGEETQYF. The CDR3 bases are TGTGCCAGCAGCCAATGGACAGGGGAAGAGACCCAGTACTTC.

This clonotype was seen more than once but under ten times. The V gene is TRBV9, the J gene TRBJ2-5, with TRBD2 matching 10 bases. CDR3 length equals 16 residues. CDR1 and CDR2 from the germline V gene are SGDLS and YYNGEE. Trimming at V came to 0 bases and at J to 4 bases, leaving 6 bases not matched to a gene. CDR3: CASSVEASGSVETQYF. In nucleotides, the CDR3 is TGTGCCAGCAGCGTAGAGGCTAGCGGGAGCGTAGAGACCCAGTACTTC.

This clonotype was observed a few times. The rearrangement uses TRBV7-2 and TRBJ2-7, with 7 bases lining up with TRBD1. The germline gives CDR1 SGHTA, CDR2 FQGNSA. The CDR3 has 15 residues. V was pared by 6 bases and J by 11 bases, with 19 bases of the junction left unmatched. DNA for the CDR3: TGTGCCAGCAGTTACGCCGAGGGACAGTGGACCTCTGAGTACTTC. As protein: CASSYAEGQWTSEYF.

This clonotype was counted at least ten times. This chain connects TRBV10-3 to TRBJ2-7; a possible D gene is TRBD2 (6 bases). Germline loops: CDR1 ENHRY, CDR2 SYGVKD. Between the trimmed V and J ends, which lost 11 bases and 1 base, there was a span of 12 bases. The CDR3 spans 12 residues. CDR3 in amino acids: CASRGGSYEQYF. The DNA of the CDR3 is TGTGCCTCCCGCGGAGGGTCCTACGAGCAGTACTTC.

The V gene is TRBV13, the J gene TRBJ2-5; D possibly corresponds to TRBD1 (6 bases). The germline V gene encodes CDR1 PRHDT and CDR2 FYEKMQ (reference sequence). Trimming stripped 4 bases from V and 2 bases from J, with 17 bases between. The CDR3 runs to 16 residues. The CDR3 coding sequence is TGTGCCAGCAGCTCCCGATTATCGGGACATCAAGAGACCCAGTACTTC. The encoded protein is CASSSRLSGHQETQYF. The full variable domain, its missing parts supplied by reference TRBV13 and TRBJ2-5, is AAGVIQSPRHLIKEKRETATLKCYPIPRHDTVYWYQQGPGQDPQFLISFYEKMQSDKGSIPDRFSAQQFSDYHSELNMSSLELGDSALYFCASSSRLSGHQETQYFGPGTRLLVL.

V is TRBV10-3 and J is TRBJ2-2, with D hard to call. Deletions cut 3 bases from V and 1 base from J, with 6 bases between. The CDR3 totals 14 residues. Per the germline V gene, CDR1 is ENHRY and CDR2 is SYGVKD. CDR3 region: CAISDPGNTGELFF. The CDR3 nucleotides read TGTGCCATCAGTGACCCGGGGAACACCGGGGAGCTGTTTTTT.

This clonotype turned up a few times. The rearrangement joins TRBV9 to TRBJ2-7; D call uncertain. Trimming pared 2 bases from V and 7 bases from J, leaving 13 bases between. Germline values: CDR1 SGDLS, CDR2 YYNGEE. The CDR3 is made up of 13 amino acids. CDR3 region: CASSVLPDDEQYF. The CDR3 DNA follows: TGTGCCAGCAGCGTGCTCCCGGACGATGAGCAGTACTTC.

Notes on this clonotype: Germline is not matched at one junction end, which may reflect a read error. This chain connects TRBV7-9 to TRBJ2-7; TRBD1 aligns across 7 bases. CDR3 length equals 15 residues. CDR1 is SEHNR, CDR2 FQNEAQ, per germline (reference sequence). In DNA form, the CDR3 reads TGTGCCAGCAGCCTCCTACAGGGGCGATCCTACAAGCAGTACTTC. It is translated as CASSLLQGRSYKQYF.